The source of this T cell receptor (beta chain) is a study of T cells after yellow fever vaccination. About the study: Any fraction with a low cell number was prepared using SMART-Seq v4 Ultra Low Input.

Study outcomes and limitations: Primary-vaccination clones mostly resurfaced post-booster (more than 95% CD4, just under 90% CD8). Abundant clonotypes from the bulk population could have been carried over as contaminants into FACS-sorted repertoires. Some clonotypes, a small share, were shared between CD4 and CD8 compartments.

TCRdb processed the 5' RACE reads anew with MiXCR; each CDR3 protein has one entry. The profile shows some 600,000 distinct CDR3 sequences, less than 20% of them singletons. The CDR3 sequence is 15 residues long. The V and J ends lost 4 bases and 6 bases, in that order; junction bases with no gene match: 13. CDR1 and CDR2 (germline): SGHRS, YFSETQ. This clonotype was counted many times. Its antigen is not known. The TCR comes from a man aged 18 to 29 who received the YFV17D yellow fever vaccine. The J gene is TRBJ2-7, the V gene TRBV5-1, with 7 positions matching TRBD1. Material: PBMCs, obtained about 5 days after the first yellow fever vaccination. CDR3 amino acids: CASSNNRGHLSEQYF. CDR3 DNA: TGCGCCAGCAGCAACAACAGGGGTCATCTGAGCGAGCAGTACTTC.